The 17 T cell receptor beta chains below all came from one sample that was sequenced in a study of Ad26.COV2.S vaccination and SARS-CoV-2 variants. Produced via immunoSEQ multiplex PCR; TCRdb's table is partial and in-frame only. This table holds 360,000 or so clones, roughly 90% found once. Treatment given: some 19 received Ad26.COV2.S at low or high dose, single or two shots; five or six received placebo; per-sample allocation not given. Repertoires come from day 63 after the first vaccine or placebo injection. The sample was peripheral blood, taken in a trial of Ad26.COV2.S vaccine versus placebo. These receptors were collected from a person aged 18-60 years who received the Ad26.COV2.S COVID-19 vaccine or a placebo.

The V and J genes are TRBV15 and TRBJ2-3; D might be TRBD2 (5 bases). CDR3 length: 15 amino acids. Germline-derived CDR1 and CDR2 are LNHNV and YYDKDF (reference sequence). V gave up 1 base and J gave up 0 bases, with 8 bases separating them. The CDR3: CATSRGAVSTDTQYF. The CDR3, as DNA: TGTGCCACCAGCAGAGGAGCGGTTAGCACAGATACGCAGTATTTT.

The J gene is TRBJ2-3, the V gene TRBV20-1; weak D call: TRBD2 (6 bases). Between the trimmed V and J ends, which lost 3 bases and 3 bases, there was a span of 16 bases. Germline-derived CDR1 and CDR2 are DFQATT and SNEGSKA (reference sequence). This CDR3 comprises 15 residues. The chain's CDR3 is CSASPVAGWTDTQYF. The CDR3 DNA follows: TGCAGTGCTAGTCCCGTTGCGGGATGGACAGATACGCAGTATTTT.

The chain is built from TRBV5-8 and TRBJ2-3; 10 positions agree with TRBD2. Germline CDR1 and CDR2: SGHTS and YDEGEE. V dropped 5 bases and J dropped 6; count of bases not matched to a gene: 12. This CDR3 has 16 residues. Here the CDR3 DNA reads TGTGCCAGCAGTCAGCTAGCGGGGGTTATCGGGGATACGCAGTATTTT. Encoded protein: CASSQLAGVIGDTQYF.

The chain joins TRBV1 to TRBJ1-5. TRBV1 is a pseudogene segment. The CDR3 extends over 12 amino acids. CDR3 sequence: CTSSCRGGPQHF. CDR3 DNA sequence: TGCACCAGCAGCTGTCGGGGGGGGCCCCAGCATTTT.

This clone came up once. The chain carries TRBV7-3 and TRBJ2-2, with D possibly matching TRBD2 (5 bases). The CDR3 has 15 amino acids. The germline gives CDR1 SGHTA, CDR2 FQGTGA. V dropped 1 base and J dropped 1 base, with 7 bases sitting between them. The DNA for the CDR3 is TGTGCCAGCAGCTTAAAGCGGATGAACACCGGGGAGCTGTTTTTT. Translating gives CASSLKRMNTGELFF. The whole variable domain, filled in from reference TRBV7-3 and TRBJ2-2, reads GAGVSQTPSNKVTEKGKYVELRCDPISGHTALYWYRQSLGQGPEFLIYFQGTGAADDSGLPNDRFFAVRPEGSVSTLKIQRTERGDSAVYLCASSLKRMNTGELFFGEGSRLTVL.

V and J are TRBV9 and TRBJ2-1, with D tentatively TRBD1 (5 bases). Trimming left V 0 bases short and J 5 bases short, with 9 bases between. The CDR3 spans 14 residues. Germline V gives CDR1 SGDLS, CDR2 YYNGEE. The CDR3 region has the DNA TGTGCCAGCAGCGTAGGTGGGGCTGACAATGAGCAGTTCTTC. Translation gives CASSVGGADNEQFF.

The genes are TRBV27 and TRBJ1-4; D remains unclear. V lost 4 bases and J 5 bases, leaving 5 bases between the germline ends. Germline V gives CDR1 MNHEY, CDR2 SMNVEV (reference sequence). The CDR3 is made up of 12 amino acids. DNA of the CDR3: TGTGCCAGCAGTTCCCGCAATGAAAAACTGTTTTTT. This codes for CASSSRNEKLFF.

The chain links TRBV6-2 or TRBV6-3 to TRBJ2-7; possible D gene TRBD1, 5 bases. The length of the CDR3 is 14 residues. Deletions cut 2 bases from V and 0 bases from J, with 8 bases between. In germline, CDR1 is MNHEY, CDR2 SVGEGT. The CDR3 DNA is TGTGCCAGCAGTTACAGGGGAAGCTCCTACGAGCAGTACTTC. Its translation: CASSYRGSSYEQYF.

This chain connects TRBV6-6 to TRBJ2-1; 8 bases map to TRBD1. The CDR3 runs to 16 residues. Germline CDR1 MNHNY, CDR2 SVGAGI (reference sequence). J lost 4 bases, V lost 5 bases, and 10 bases had no gene match. The CDR3 loop is CASSPGTGVQYNEQFF. The CDR3 region has the DNA TGTGCCAGCAGTCCCGGGACAGGTGTACAATACAATGAGCAGTTCTTC.

This clone was observed a few times. The rearrangement uses TRBV28 and TRBJ2-7, with TRBD1 identical over 8 bases. V shed 3 bases and J 5 bases; nucleotides not matched to a gene: 3. This CDR3 spans 13 amino acids. CDR1 MDHEN and CDR2 SYDVKM come from the germline V gene. CDR3: CASSLGRGHEQYF. The CDR3 bases are TGTGCCAGCAGTTTGGGCAGGGGGCACGAGCAGTACTTC. Drawing the rest from reference TRBV28 and TRBJ2-7, the complete variable domain is DVKVTQSSRYLVKRTGEKVFLECVQDMDHENMFWYRQDPGLGLRLIYFSYDVKMKEKGDIPEGYSVSREKKERFSLILESASTNQTSMYLCASSLGRGHEQYFGPGTRLTVT.

The rearrangement links TRBV30 to TRBJ2-5; D not certain. The CDR3 extends over 13 amino acids. CDR1 is GTSNPN, CDR2 SVGIG, per germline (reference sequence). V was pared by 1 base and J by 3 bases, with 9 bases between. The CDR3 here is CAWSGWLKETQYF. In nucleotides, the CDR3 is TGTGCCTGGAGTGGTTGGCTAAAAGAGACCCAGTACTTC.

The CDR3 is CASSLRGQGYGYTF. The CDR3 DNA reads TGTGCCAGCAGTTTGCGGGGACAGGGCTATGGCTACACCTTC. The gene calls are TRBV28 and TRBJ1-2, with 9 bases that match TRBD1. CDR3 length equals 14 residues. Germline lookup yields CDR1 MDHEN and CDR2 SYDVKM. Trimming took 3 bases from V and 4 from J; bases not matched to a gene: 3.

This chain uses TRBV19 with TRBJ2-1; 9 bases match TRBD1. This CDR3 has 14 residues. V was pared by 5 bases and J by 7 bases, with 6 bases of the junction left unmatched. CDR1 LNHDA and CDR2 SQIVND come from the germline V gene (reference sequence). CDR3 nucleotide sequence: TGTGCCAGTAGTGTGACAGGGGGAGGTAATGAGCAGTTCTTC. Translation gives CASSVTGGGNEQFF.

V is TRBV28 and J is TRBJ2-7, with D unresolved. The germline gives CDR1 MDHEN, CDR2 SYDVKM. V was shortened by 10 bases and J by 6 bases, with 19 bases between the two germline ends. This CDR3 has 13 residues. In nucleotides, the CDR3 is TGTGCCACCCAGCCCCCCTCAACCAGCGAGCAGTACTTC. It specifies CATQPPSTSEQYF.

The chain uses TRBV19 and TRBJ1-5; no reliable D call. Trimming took 5 bases from V and 7 from J, leaving 12 bases between them. This CDR3 comprises 13 residues. Germline assignment: CDR1 LNHDA and CDR2 SQIVND (reference sequence). The chain's CDR3 is CASSSLVTQPQHF. CDR3 sequence (DNA): TGTGCCAGTAGTTCCCTGGTGACCCAGCCCCAGCATTTT.

The chain couples TRBV14 to TRBJ1-4; TRBD1 might be the D (5 bases). The CDR3 runs 16 residues. The germline V gene has CDR1 SGHDN and CDR2 FVKESK. The ends were cut back, 4 bases at V and 8 bases at J, with 20 bases in the middle. The CDR3 sequence: CASSPPGAGKREKLFF. The CDR3 DNA is TGTGCCAGCAGCCCCCCGGGAGCAGGGAAGCGAGAAAAACTGTTTTTT.

V usage is TRBV6-2 or TRBV6-3 and J usage is TRBJ2-7; TRBD2 matches 10 bases. The CDR3 covers 15 residues. With 6 bases clipped from V and 2 bases from J, the junction kept 7 bases outside the gene matches. From germline, CDR1 is MNHEY and CDR2 SVGEGT. CDR3 amino acids: CASRPRLAGPYEQYF. CDR3 in DNA: TGTGCCAGCAGACCTCGACTAGCGGGCCCCTACGAGCAGTACTTC.